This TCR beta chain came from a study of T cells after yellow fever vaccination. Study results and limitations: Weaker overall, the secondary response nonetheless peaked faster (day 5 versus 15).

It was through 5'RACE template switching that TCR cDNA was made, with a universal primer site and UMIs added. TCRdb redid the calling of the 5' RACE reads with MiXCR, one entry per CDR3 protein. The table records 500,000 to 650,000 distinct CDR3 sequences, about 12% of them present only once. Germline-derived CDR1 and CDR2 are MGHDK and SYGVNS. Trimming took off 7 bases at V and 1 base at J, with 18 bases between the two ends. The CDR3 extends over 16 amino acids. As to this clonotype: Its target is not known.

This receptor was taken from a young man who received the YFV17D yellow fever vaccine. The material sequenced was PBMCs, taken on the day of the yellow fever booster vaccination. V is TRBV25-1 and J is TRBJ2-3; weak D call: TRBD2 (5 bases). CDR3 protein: CASTPPPSRGTDTQYF. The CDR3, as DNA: TGTGCCAGCACGCCTCCCCCTTCGCGGGGCACAGATACGCAGTATTTT.